The present T cell receptor (beta chain) was sequenced within a study of cytomegalovirus exposure and HLA in healthy donors (dated by TCRdb to about 2017). Regarding the research as a whole: In an earlier analysis of around 540 of the donors, less than 350 Gb of sequence data and some 120 million unique TCR beta sequences from about 179 million T cells were reported. An early release covering more than 500 HLA-typed donors comprised roughly 300 gigabases of sequencing data and roughly 85 million unique TCR sequences. The genetic ancestry cluster associated with self-reported Caucasian donors included about four fifths of the 300 to 450 genotyped donors. The study was designed to test whether signatures of past pathogen exposure could be identified by cataloging public T cell receptors. The study profiled the T cell repertoires of hundreds of subjects by immunosequencing and related them to cytomegalovirus serostatus. A separate validation cohort of about 110 different subjects was used in addition to the roughly 670-subject first cohort. The study combined high-throughput TCR immunosequencing, statistical association of individual TCRs with disease status, and machine learning to predict cytomegalovirus infection status. To study patterns of TCR occurrence, a later analysis re-analyzed previously published TCR beta repertoires from 700 or so donors and added high-resolution HLA genotyping. Rather than drawing on any new phenotypic data, the later analysis identified candidate immune exposures from TCR beta sequences and the way those sequences occurred across donors. An earlier analysis of some 500 of the donors applied high-throughput TCR beta sequencing to assess whether each TCR beta V gene segment acted as functional or pseudogenic. Donor age, sex, ethnicity and CMV serostatus were compiled alongside the repertoire data. A later genetic analysis used genome-wide SNP genotypes for about 65% of the 666 donors, treating that subset as a discovery cohort. All discovery cohort repertoires had been generated on a single sequencing platform. Both class I and class II loci were covered by HLA typing, at four-digit resolution. The number of typed donors differed by locus: roughly 629-630 for A, B, C, DRB1 and DQB1; some 500 for DQA1; some 590 for DPA1; and 400 to 480 for DPB1. Because of strong linkage in the cohort, roughly five DR-DQ haplotypes were treated as single units for association and clustering. On average, about 200,000 unique TCR beta nucleotide sequences were sequenced per donor among roughly 430 genotyped donors of the cohort, with roughly 18% of those sequences being non-productive. Broader findings and caveats from the paper: In an earlier analysis of around 600 of the donors, most TCR beta V segments were observed in productive rearrangements about 87% or about 30% of the time, broadly matching IMGT annotations. A later analysis found that TCR association rates varied across HLA loci, with DRB1 alleles showing the most associated TCRs and HLA-C alleles the fewest. Immune exposure information for the cohort was limited to CMV serostatus. Most TCR sequences were observed very rarely across donors, whereas some public TCRs were present in many individuals. It was suggested by the authors that the approach could potentially be generalized to other disease states and immunological phenotypes. Because some donors lacked HLA typing at each locus, the association tests relied only on the typed subset. In vitro tests confirmed that three of the cytomegalovirus-associated TCR beta chains recognize cytomegalovirus antigens. A further reported finding was that TCR beta sequences accurately predicted the HLA-A and HLA-B alleles for most subjects in the first cohort. Linkage disequilibrium might explain the correlated functional status among segregating V segments, but an unknown experimental factor could not be excluded. Cytomegalovirus status was reported to be diagnosed by the classifier with high specificity and sensitivity in both the original and validation cohorts. When HLA alleles, especially DR and DQ, strongly co-occurred, attributing TCR associations to individual alleles was difficult. A group of highly shared sequence variants was considered likely to be a technical artifact of the sequencing pipeline. Specific HLA alleles were associated with more than 15,000 TCR beta sequences at a false discovery rate of 0.05 in a later analysis. Some 15 rarely observed V segments, including chromosome 9 orphons, were excluded from the earlier analysis of 550 to 700 of the donors because counts were too low. A later genetic analysis associated a missense DCLRE1C variant with V-gene and J-gene trimming of TCR beta chains, and an independent cohort replicated the association. Some IMGT-functional V segments, including TRBV6-2 and TRBV6-3, could not be distinguished by the 87-base-pair reads and were therefore excluded. In a later genetic analysis, fewer N-insertions in productive TCRs were reported among donors in an Asian-associated ancestry cluster than the roughly 700-donor mean. In a later analysis, HLA-associated TCR beta chains showed more clonal expansion and lower generation probabilities than non-associated chains that were equally common. A later analysis found that most CMV-associated TCR beta chains appeared HLA-restricted, with HLA associations seemingly driven largely by CMV exposure. In the study, roughly 160 TCR beta chains were listed as associated with cytomegalovirus. The presence/absence analyses assumed that sequencing depth was roughly uniform across donors, and that assumption may not be true. Several of the top co-occurrence clusters appeared to be linked to parvovirus B19, influenza, CMV and Epstein-Barr virus, according to a later analysis. The cohort was sequenced for TCR beta chains only, and without alpha or paired-chain data the features that could be detected were limited.

The trim is 2 bases for V and 2 bases for J, with a gap of 13 bases between the germline ends. Taken from the germline V gene (reference sequence), the CDR1 and CDR2 loops are GTSNPN and SVGIG. The CDR3 contains 14 residues, cysteine and phenylalanine counted. Left in the record is the CDR3 DNA by itself, 42 bases read in frame from the first base. Receptors were amplified or captured by the immunoSEQ multiplex PCR assay. A mixture of 60 forward primers for TCR Vbeta segments and 13 reverse primers for TCR Jbeta segments was used in the multiplex PCR. A multiplex PCR assay on genomic DNA amplified the CDR3 region of rearranged TCR beta genes. The amplified TCR beta libraries were sequenced on the Illumina HiSeq System as 87-base-pair reads. The authors processed their data as follows. Across the roughly 700 repertoires, a later analysis counted approximately 75 million unique TCR beta chains, about 10 million of which were shared by at least two donors. A nearest-neighbor algorithm error-corrected the raw reads and collapsed the reads into unique sequences, merging closely related sequences to remove PCR and sequencing errors. To assign V, D and J gene segments, CDR3 sequences were aligned to IMGT reference sequences. Each retained sequence needed at least a six-nucleotide match to both a V gene segment and a J gene segment. Rearrangements were called productive when the CDR3 lacked stop codons and stayed in frame with V and J; all others were non-productive. CDR3 was defined according to IMGT convention as the region running from the second conserved V-encoded cysteine to the conserved J-encoded phenylalanine. The earlier analysis of 587 of the donors excluded sequences that lacked an unambiguous match to a single V gene segment. An earlier analysis of some 610 of the donors called V segments functional above 56.7% productive rearrangements and segregating when the between-donor standard deviation exceeded 5%. A statistical classification framework was built to diagnose cytomegalovirus status from the catalog of TCR beta chain sequences. In a later analysis, V and J genes were assigned by comparing TCR nucleotide sequences against IMGT/GENE-DB human TR gene sequences. The TCRdist pipeline was used in a later analysis to assign CDR3 sequences and most-parsimonious VDJ recombination scenarios. In a later analysis, each TCR beta chain was defined by its CDR3 amino acid sequence together with its V-gene family, and reads without a unique V-gene family were excluded. A later analysis removed 600 or so highly shared, low-generation-probability nucleotide sequences to deal with suspected cross-contamination and a sequencing artifact. In a later analysis, a clonal expansion index for each public chain was calculated from normalized within-repertoire ranks of inferred template counts. In a later analysis, generation probabilities were computed with a VDJ recombination model fitted to out-of-frame rearrangements, and the resulting probabilities were checked against IGoR. In a later analysis, TCR-TCR, TCR-HLA and TCR-CMV co-occurrence was scored with hypergeometric tests, and a repertoire-size bias correction was applied to TCR pairs. A later analysis estimated false discovery rates by permuting HLA or CMV assignments 20 times. In a later analysis, co-occurring TCRs were grouped using DBSCAN, and TCRdist sequence similarity was added for clustering within HLA-allele-positive subsets. Repertoires with fewer than 30,000 or more than 120,000 public chains were left out of co-occurrence clustering, as were a handful of repertoires with anomalous nucleotide sharing. In its TCRdb copy, this immuneACCESS table keeps in-frame sequences only and misses some clones. Where compared with another copy, unresolved V genes explain less than half of these, and the others have no known cause. V and J calls and clone size follow that table, whereas D and trimming were derived from the DNA. This sample comprises over 200,000 clones, about three quarters of them detected only once. Together, the top ten hold roughly 2.5% of the sample.

A word on this clone: Its target antigen remains unknown. There are no base qualities to consult, and no much larger clone falls within one base.

The cohort was made up of approximately 700 healthy bone marrow donors. Cohort members were all nominally healthy when sampled, although unrecorded immune exposures were likely present. The donor tested CMV seropositive, placing the donor among the 289 seropositive members of the cohort. A peripheral blood sample was collected from each donor, and TCR beta sequencing was performed on peripheral blood mononuclear cells. The Qiagen DNeasy Blood Extraction Kit was used to extract genomic DNA from the blood cell samples. This receptor was identified in a woman aged 60-75 years in good health and CMV-seropositive. This receptor chain uses TRBV30 and TRBJ2-7; possibly the D gene is TRBD1, per 6 matching bases. The source material was PBMCs. The DNA is TGTGCCTGGAGTATACAGGGCCCACCCTACGAGCAGTACTTC. The encoded protein is CAWSIQGPPYEQYF.